This is a list of T cell receptor beta chains from one sample in a study of siplizumab effects on memory and regulatory T cells. The assay was immunoSEQ multiplex PCR, and TCRdb's table has in-frame clones only and misses some. Counted here are tens of thousands of clones, roughly nine tenths occurring once; the ten biggest clones make up around 28%. The sample was CD8+ T cells sorted from blood. These receptors all come from a human donor in good health. CDR3s include the opening cysteine and the closing phenylalanine or tryptophan. The order of the fields is CDR3 length, D gene, J gene, V gene, clone size, CDR3 protein, CDR3 DNA. A D gene is named only where the DNA matches it firmly. Clone sizes are given selectively: once, few, many, or a class where the clone is expanded.

>13|-|TRBJ2-1|TRBV5-4|-
CASSLASYNEQFF
TGTGCCAGCAGCTTGGCCTCCTACAATGAGCAGTTCTTC
>14|-|TRBJ1-5|TRBV21-1|few
CASSSTGVSQPQHF
TGTGCCAGCAGCTCAACAGGGGTTTCCCAGCCCCAGCATTTT
>18|-|TRBJ2-1|TRBV12-2|once
CASRSRLAGGRFHNEQFF
TGTGCAAGTCGCTCGAGACTAGCGGGGGGGCGGTTCCACAATGAGCAGTTCTTC
>16|-|TRBJ2-1|TRBV27|-
CASSLSGRLGYNEQFF
TGTGCCAGCAGTTTATCCGGCAGGTTGGGGTACAATGAGCAGTTCTTC
>13|-|TRBJ2-7|TRBV27|once
CASSFGFLYEQYF
TGTGCCAGCAGTTTCGGGTTCCTCTACGAGCAGTACTTC
>14|TRBD2|TRBJ2-5|TRBV13|-
CASSVRGGQETQYF
TGTGCCAGCAGCGTCCGGGGGGGCCAAGAGACCCAGTACTTC
>12|-|TRBJ2-1|TRBV6-5|once
CASSPGYARSFF
TGTGCCAGCAGTCCCGGGTATGCTAGGAGCTTCTTC
>12|-|TRBJ2-1|TRBV28|-
CASRLDRYSEFF
TGTGCCAGCAGACTCGACAGGTACTCTGAGTTCTTC
>15|-|TRBJ1-4|TRBV21-1|-
CASSKVWGPNEKLFF
TGTGCCAGCAGCAAAGTTTGGGGTCCTAATGAAAAACTGTTTTTT
>14|-|TRBJ2-3|TRBV30|-
CAWSGGTSTDTQYF
TGTGCCTGGAGTGGGGGGACTAGCACAGATACGCAGTATTTT
>14|TRBD2|TRBJ2-5|TRBV7-6|once
CASSSSGRQETQYF
TGTGCCAGCAGCTCTAGCGGAAGGCAAGAGACCCAGTACTTC
>18|-|TRBJ2-7|TRBV19|once
CASSAGPLSPIPTYEQYF
TGTGCCAGTAGTGCAGGACCCCTTTCCCCGATTCCAACCTACGAGCAGTACTTC
>13|-|TRBJ2-7|TRBV4-1|-
CASSQDSAYEQYF
TGCGCCAGCAGCCAAGACAGCGCCTACGAGCAGTACTTC
>19|TRBD2|TRBJ2-1|TRBV14|-
CASSQDLGRAGGSENEQFF
TGTGCCAGCAGCCAAGATCTAGGTCGGGCGGGAGGATCTGAAAATGAGCAGTTCTTC
>13|-|TRBJ1-1|TRBV5-8|-
CASSLTGLISPFF
TGTGCCAGCAGCTTGACGGGGTTAATCAGCCCTTTCTTT
>15|-|TRBJ2-7|TRBV18|-
CASSPPPPRVYEQYF
TGTGCCAGCTCACCACCCCCCCCGCGAGTCTACGAGCAGTACTTC
>11|TRBD1|TRBJ1-1|TRBV2|few
CARRQGLEAFF
TGTGCCAGGCGACAGGGACTAGAAGCTTTCTTT
>16|TRBD1|TRBJ2-5|TRBV19|-
CASSIPGQGAGETQYF
TGTGCCAGTAGTATACCGGGACAGGGGGCCGGAGAGACCCAGTACTTC
>15|TRBD1|TRBJ2-7|TRBV5-4|few
CASSAGDRGLDEQYF
TGTGCCAGCAGCGCTGGGGACAGGGGGCTAGACGAGCAGTACTTC
>15|-|TRBJ2-5|TRBV5-4|-
CASSLVVGSQETQYF
TGTGCCAGCAGCTTGGTTGTGGGGAGCCAAGAGACCCAGTACTTC
>13|TRBD1|TRBJ2-1|TRBV27|-
CASSLGQGDEQFF
TGTGCCAGCAGTTTAGGACAGGGCGATGAGCAGTTCTTC
>15|-|TRBJ2-3|TRBV9|-
CASSVDGGATDTQYF
TGTGCCAGCAGCGTAGATGGGGGGGCGACAGATACGCAGTATTTT
>14|TRBD1|TRBJ1-2|TRBV6-6|-
CASSYDAGGDGYTF
TGTGCCAGCAGTTACGACGCAGGGGGCGACGGCTACACCTTC
>15|-|TRBJ2-1|TRBV6-5|-
CASSPLASNYNEQFF
TGTGCCAGCAGCCCTCTAGCGTCGAATTACAATGAGCAGTTCTTC
>13|-|TRBJ1-1|TRBV4-1|-
CASSQDQVTEAFF
TGCGCCAGCAGCCAAGATCAAGTCACTGAAGCTTTCTTT
>18|TRBD2|TRBJ2-7|TRBV5-4|-
CASSTRWAGEGSTYEQYF
TGTGCCAGCAGCACACGGTGGGCGGGAGAAGGGAGCACCTACGAGCAGTACTTC
>14|-|TRBJ2-5|TRBV5-6|once
CASSLRGREETQYF
TGTGCCAGCAGCTTGAGGGGTAGAGAAGAGACCCAGTACTTC